The 30 T cell receptor beta chains below were found in one sample sequenced in a study of blood T cell repertoires in COVID-19. Sequencing used immunoSEQ multiplex PCR; TCRdb keeps in-frame clones, though not all of them. The table includes about 140,000 clones, 65% to 85% detected once. The sequenced material came from peripheral blood. These TCRs come from a woman between 45 and 60 years old with acute or convalescent COVID-19.

This chain uses TRBV18 with TRBJ1-5; 7 nucleotides line up with TRBD1. Germline values: CDR1 KGHSH, CDR2 LQKENI. Trimming took 4 bases from V and 5 from J; bases not matched to a gene: 5. This CDR3 spans 14 amino acids. CDR3 nucleotides: TGTGCCAGCTCACTCACAGGGGACTATCAGCCCCAGCATTTT. Protein product: CASSLTGDYQPQHF.

As DNA, the CDR3 is TGTGCCAGCAGTTCAATGAACACTGAAGCTTTCTTT. It translates to CASSSMNTEAFF. The rearrangement joins TRBV12-3 or TRBV12-4 to TRBJ1-1; D remains ambiguous. V was clipped by 4 bases and J by 0 bases, with 3 bases between them. The CDR3 sequence is 12 residues long.

The table lists this clone with a few counts. The rearrangement links TRBV27 to TRBJ2-7; D might be TRBD2 (6 bases). V lost 3 bases and J 5 bases, leaving 14 bases between the germline ends. The germline CDR1 and CDR2 sequences are MNHEY and SMNVEV (reference sequence). The CDR3 length is 14 residues. This CDR3 is CASSLRDPIHEQYF. Written as DNA, the CDR3 is TGTGCCAGCAGTTTGCGGGACCCGATCCACGAGCAGTACTTC.

The chain employs TRBV3-1 (or the pseudogene TRBV3-2) and TRBJ2-3, with 7 bases that match TRBD2. CDR1 LGHDT and CDR2 YNNKEL come from the germline V gene (reference sequence). The CDR3 sequence is 17 residues long. V lost 5 bases to trimming and J lost 3 bases; unmatched junction nucleotides: 14. CDR3 sequence reads: CASSSTTSASLTDTQYF. For the CDR3, the DNA is TGTGCCAGCAGCTCCACCACTAGCGCCTCCTTAACAGATACGCAGTATTTT.

The CDR3 DNA reads TGTGCCAGCAGTCACAGGGGTAACGAGCAGTTCTTC. It translates to CASSHRGNEQFF. The rearrangement joins TRBV6-2 or TRBV6-3 to TRBJ2-1; TRBD1 aligns across 7 bases. The CDR3 loop spans 12 amino acids. J gave up 10 bases and V 5 bases, and 5 bases lay outside the gene matches. Germline V lookup: CDR1 MNHEY, CDR2 SVGEGT.

The chain joins TRBV5-1 to TRBJ1-1, with D possibly being TRBD1 (6 bases). Germline V gene lookup returns CDR1 SGHRS and CDR2 YFSETQ. V was clipped by 3 bases and J by 1 base, with 7 bases between them. The CDR3 covers 13 residues. Written as DNA, the CDR3 is TGCGCCAGCAGCTCGGGACAGAACACTGAAGCTTTCTTT. Translated, it gives CASSSGQNTEAFF.

V and J are TRBV6-2 or TRBV6-3 and TRBJ1-2, with a weak D call TRBD1 (6 bases). Germline V gives CDR1 MNHEY, CDR2 SVGEGT. The V end was cut by 2 bases, the J end by 4 bases, with 11 bases between. CDR3 size: 14 residues. CDR3 nucleotides: TGTGCCAGCAGTTACCAACAGGGCATCTATGGCTACACCTTC. Translating it yields CASSYQQGIYGYTF.

DNA of the CDR3: TGTGCCAGCAGCGGATATGAACAGGTTAATTCACCCCTCCACTTT. Protein: CASSGYEQVNSPLHF. The chain carries TRBV7-2 and TRBJ1-6, with D possibly TRBD1 on 5 matching bases. V lost 5 bases, J lost 6 bases, and 14 bases lay in between. Germline V lookup: CDR1 SGHTA, CDR2 FQGNSA. The CDR3 has 15 amino acids.

V and J are TRBV30 and TRBJ1-4; 9 nucleotides match TRBD1. Germline trimming cut 2 bases from V and 8 bases from J; bases unmatched to any gene: 12. There are 16 residues in the CDR3. Germline assignment: CDR1 GTSNPN and CDR2 SVGIG (reference sequence). The CDR3 DNA reads TGTGCCTGGAGTTCACCCGGGACAGGGTCGGGGGAAAAACTGTTTTTT. Translating it yields CAWSSPGTGSGEKLFF.

The rearrangement joins TRBV19 to TRBJ1-2; no reliable D call. In germline, CDR1 is LNHDA, CDR2 SQIVND (reference sequence). The CDR3 totals 13 residues. V was pared by 3 bases and J by 1 base, with 6 bases between. In nucleotides, the CDR3 is TGTGCCAGTAGTATTAGTTTTAACTATGGCTACACCTTC. This sequence encodes CASSISFNYGYTF.

The chain uses TRBV29-1 and TRBJ2-4; TRBD1 agrees at 8 bases. The ends lost 6 bases at V and 10 bases at J; junction bases unmatched: 14. The germline V gene has CDR1 SQVTM and CDR2 ANQGSEA. The CDR3 consists of 14 residues. CDR3 in amino acids: CSVGPDSTGGIQYF. CDR3 in DNA: TGCAGCGTCGGGCCCGATAGTACAGGGGGTATTCAGTACTTC.

CDR3: CASTNRGRELFF. In nucleotides, the CDR3 is TGTGCCAGTACCAACAGGGGGAGGGAACTGTTTTTT. The chain uses TRBV19 and TRBJ1-4; 8 positions match TRBD1. CDR1 is LNHDA and CDR2 is SQIVND in the germline V gene (reference sequence). The ends lost 7 bases at V and 12 bases at J; junction bases unmatched: 7. The CDR3 is 12 residues long.

V usage is TRBV7-2 and J usage is TRBJ1-2, with D tentatively TRBD1 (6 bases). V was pared by 5 bases and J by 4 bases, with 14 bases between. The CDR3 contains 14 residues. Germline CDR1 SGHTA, CDR2 FQGNSA. CDR3 sequence (DNA): TGTGCCAGCAGCGTATACAGGGACGGCTATGGCTACACCTTC. It specifies CASSVYRDGYGYTF.

This clone was seen once. The rearrangement joins TRBV12-3 or TRBV12-4 to TRBJ1-6; a weak D match, TRBD1 (5 bases). Trimming took off 3 bases at V and 13 bases at J, with 13 bases between the two ends. CDR3 length: 13 amino acids. The CDR3 sequence: CASSLEGFTPLHF. Written as DNA, the CDR3 is TGTGCCAGCAGTTTGGAGGGGTTCACGCCCCTCCACTTT.

The V call is TRBV7-3, the J call TRBJ2-3, with 10 bases that match TRBD1. Germline V gene data show CDR1 as SGHTA and CDR2 as FQGTGA. The CDR3 runs to 14 residues. The J segment lost 8 bases and the V segment lost 4 bases, leaving 6 bases of the junction unmatched. CDR3 loop: CASSSGQGISTQYF. In DNA form, the CDR3 reads TGTGCCAGCAGCTCGGGACAGGGGATAAGTACGCAGTATTTT.

The chain joins TRBV4-2 to TRBJ2-1, with 12 bases fitting TRBD2. In germline, CDR1 is LGHNA, CDR2 YNFKEQ. The V segment lost 3 bases and the J segment 7 bases; nucleotides outside the gene matches: 4. The CDR3 consists of 15 residues. The CDR3 sequence is CASSQSSGGDNEQFF. The CDR3 nucleotides read TGTGCCAGCAGCCAGTCTAGCGGGGGGGATAATGAGCAGTTCTTC.

The gene calls are TRBV19 and TRBJ1-1; TRBD1 matches 8 bases. Trimming removed 5 bases from V and 0 bases from J; junction bases left unmatched: 8. The CDR3 contains 16 residues. Germline lookup yields CDR1 LNHDA and CDR2 SQIVND (reference sequence). CDR3 nucleotide sequence: TGTGCCAGTAGTGTAACAGGGGGTGGGCTGAACACTGAAGCTTTCTTT. Residues: CASSVTGGGLNTEAFF.

The J gene is TRBJ2-3, the V gene TRBV6-5; D remains unclear. The CDR3 has 12 residues. The germline V and J ends were trimmed by 6 bases and 2 bases, with 6 bases remaining between them. CDR1 MNHEY and CDR2 SVGAGI come from the germline V gene. The CDR3 spells CASRHTTDTQYF. CDR3 nucleotides: TGTGCCAGCAGACACACCACAGATACGCAGTATTTT.

J is TRBJ1-5 and V is TRBV24-1; no reliable D call. Trimming took 1 base from V and 7 from J, leaving 7 bases between them. Per germline, CDR1 KGHDR and CDR2 SFDVKD. There are 13 residues in the CDR3. The CDR3 DNA reads TGTGCCACCAGTGATTTTTCAGGACAGCCCCAGCATTTT. Translated, it gives CATSDFSGQPQHF.

V usage is TRBV11-2 and J usage is TRBJ2-3, with TRBD2 as a possible D gene (5 bases). V was shortened by 7 bases and J by 2 bases, with 13 bases between the two germline ends. CDR3 length equals 14 residues. Per germline, CDR1 SGHAT and CDR2 FQNNGV. CDR3 sequence reads: CASTPSRDTDTQYF. The DNA of the CDR3 is TGTGCCAGCACCCCATCCCGGGACACAGATACGCAGTATTTT.

The rearrangement links TRBV4-2 to TRBJ1-1; D ambiguous. The CDR3 covers 15 residues. Trimming removed 4 bases at V and 1 base at J, with 13 bases between. In germline, CDR1 is LGHNA, CDR2 YNFKEQ. CDR3 DNA: TGTGCCAGCAGCCCTTCTAGTTCCGGGAACACTGAAGCTTTCTTT. The encoded protein is CASSPSSSGNTEAFF.

V is TRBV27 and J is TRBJ2-7; possible D gene TRBD1, 5 bases. Germline V lookup: CDR1 MNHEY, CDR2 SMNVEV (reference sequence). CDR3 length equals 15 residues. Trimming cost V 6 bases and J 5 bases, with 20 bases left between them. The CDR3 DNA follows: TGTGCCAGCAGACCTGACAGCCTAGGTTGGGACGAGCAGTACTTC. Its protein product is CASRPDSLGWDEQYF.

This clone was counted a few times. CDR3: CASSLLTGREKLFF. CDR3 sequence (DNA): TGCGCCAGCAGCCTACTGACAGGTCGTGAAAAACTGTTTTTT. J is TRBJ1-4 and V is TRBV5-1, with D tentatively TRBD1 (6 bases). V was shortened by 4 bases and J by 7 bases, with 14 bases between the two germline ends. CDR1 and CDR2 (germline): SGHRS, YFSETQ. This CDR3 is built from 14 residues.

The rearrangement uses TRBV5-6 and TRBJ2-3, with 7 positions matching TRBD1. The germline V gene has CDR1 SGHDT and CDR2 YYEEEE. Trimming at V came to 2 bases and at J to 4 bases, leaving 4 bases not matched to a gene. The CDR3 extends over 14 amino acids. Written as DNA, the CDR3 is TGTGCCAGCAGCTTCGGGCAGGGGGCAGATACGCAGTATTTT. This translates into CASSFGQGADTQYF.

The chain carries TRBV3-1 (or the pseudogene TRBV3-2) and TRBJ1-2; TRBD1 matches 8 bases. The CDR3 runs 14 residues. Germline V gene data show CDR1 as LGHDT and CDR2 as YNNKEL (reference sequence). J was trimmed by 5 bases and V by 5 bases; bases with no gene match: 7. CDR3 DNA sequence: TGTGCCAGCAGCTCGGACAGGGAGGAGTATGGCTACACCTTC. This encodes CASSSDREEYGYTF.

The chain carries TRBV19 and TRBJ2-2; TRBD2 matches at 8 bases. Germline CDR1 is LNHDA and CDR2 is SQIVND (reference sequence). Trimming removed 9 bases from V and 1 base from J; junction bases left unmatched: 10. CDR3 length equals 16 residues. The CDR3 DNA reads TGTGCCAGCAGATTTCCCGCGGGGGGGAACACCGGGGAGCTGTTTTTT. Amino acid sequence: CASRFPAGGNTGELFF.

The chain carries TRBV7-2 and TRBJ1-2; D call uncertain. The CDR3 is made up of 13 amino acids. CDR1 SGHTA and CDR2 FQGNSA come from the germline V gene. The V gene lost 8 bases and the J gene lost 0 bases, with 10 bases spanning the gap. The CDR3 DNA follows: TGTGCCAGCTCCACAAGTTCTAACTATGGCTACACCTTC. The encoded protein is CASSTSSNYGYTF.

The V call is TRBV10-3, the J call TRBJ1-1; a possible D gene is TRBD1 (6 bases). Germline assignment: CDR1 ENHRY and CDR2 SYGVKD. There are 15 residues in the CDR3. With 2 bases removed from V and 4 bases from J, the gap between germline ends came to 14 bases. CDR3 protein: CAISEPTQGGTEAFF. For the CDR3, the DNA is TGTGCCATCAGTGAGCCGACACAGGGTGGCACTGAAGCTTTCTTT.

The gene calls are TRBV7-8 and TRBJ1-6, with D possibly matching TRBD1 (6 bases). Germline values: CDR1 SGHVS, CDR2 FQNEAQ. The CDR3 runs to 16 residues. The V end lost 7 bases, the J end lost 6 bases, and 19 bases lay between the germline ends. CDR3 coding DNA: TGTGCCAGCACCCCACTCACCTGGACAGCTAATTCACCCCTCCACTTT. Translating gives CASTPLTWTANSPLHF.

The chain combines TRBV2 with TRBJ1-5; 7 bases match TRBD1. The junction had 8 bases not matched to a gene; V was cut back by 6 bases and J by 6 bases. CDR1 and CDR2 (germline): SNHLY, FYNNEI. The CDR3 has 14 amino acids. The CDR3 loop reads CASSGQEAIQPQHF. CDR3 coding DNA: TGTGCCAGCAGCGGACAGGAGGCGATTCAGCCCCAGCATTTT.